This TCR beta chain was recovered during a study of T cells in Graves' hyperthyroidism and ophthalmopathy. Overall study results and limits: Most thyroid clonotypes expanded above 0.001 were also detected in blood. The model predicted ophthalmopathy a median about 6.6 months before onset.

Each person with ophthalmopathy scored at least 3 on the Clinical Activity Score, reached NOSPECS grade 4 or higher, and had been ill under 3 months. This clonotype was observed at least ten times. Its antigen is not known. The V gene lost 3 bases and the J gene lost 3 bases, with 17 bases spanning the gap. There are 15 residues in the CDR3. CDR1 and CDR2 from the germline V gene are SQVTM and ANQGSEA. There were TCR beta CDR3 regions amplified from RNA transcripts. The TCR CDR3 was amplified in a first-round RT-PCR using the HTBI primer set. MiXCR was run by TCRdb on the multiplex PCR reads, yielding one entry per CDR3 protein. The table has hundreds of thousands of distinct CDR3 sequences, roughly 14% seen once; the top ten hold 4% to 5.5%.

Material for sequencing was blood. The TCR was taken from a middle-aged woman with Graves' ophthalmopathy. The genes are TRBV29-1 and TRBJ1-2; D gene ambiguous. DNA of the CDR3: TGCAGCGTTGAGACGGATACCAGATCTGACTATGGCTACACCTTC. As protein: CSVETDTRSDYGYTF.